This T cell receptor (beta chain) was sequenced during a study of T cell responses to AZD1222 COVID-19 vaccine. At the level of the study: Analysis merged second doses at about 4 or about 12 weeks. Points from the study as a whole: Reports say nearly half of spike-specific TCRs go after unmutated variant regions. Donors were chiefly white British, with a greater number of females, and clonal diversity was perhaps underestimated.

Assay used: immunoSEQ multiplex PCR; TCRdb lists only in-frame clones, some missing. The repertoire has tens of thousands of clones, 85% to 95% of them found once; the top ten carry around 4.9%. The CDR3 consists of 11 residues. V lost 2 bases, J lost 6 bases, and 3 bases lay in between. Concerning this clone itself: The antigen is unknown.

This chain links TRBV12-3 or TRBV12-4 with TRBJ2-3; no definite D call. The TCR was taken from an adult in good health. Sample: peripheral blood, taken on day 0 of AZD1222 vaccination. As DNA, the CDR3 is TGTGCCAGCAGTTTAAAGGATACGCAGTATTTT. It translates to CASSLKDTQYF.